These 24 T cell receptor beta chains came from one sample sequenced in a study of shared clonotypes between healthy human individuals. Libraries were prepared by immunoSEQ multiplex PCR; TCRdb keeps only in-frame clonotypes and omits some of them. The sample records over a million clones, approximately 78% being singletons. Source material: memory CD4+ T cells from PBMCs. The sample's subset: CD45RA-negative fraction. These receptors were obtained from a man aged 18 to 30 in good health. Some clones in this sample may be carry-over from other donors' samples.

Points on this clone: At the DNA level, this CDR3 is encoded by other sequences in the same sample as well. The DNA for the CDR3 is TGTGCCAGCAGCGTAGTGGGGGACTCCTACAATGAGCAGTTCTTC. This codes for CASSVVGDSYNEQFF. The chain joins TRBV9 to TRBJ2-1; TRBD1 or TRBD2 may be the D gene (5 bases each). The CDR3 covers 15 residues. Trimming took 0 bases from V and 0 from J, leaving 7 bases between them. Germline values: CDR1 SGDLS, CDR2 YYNGEE.

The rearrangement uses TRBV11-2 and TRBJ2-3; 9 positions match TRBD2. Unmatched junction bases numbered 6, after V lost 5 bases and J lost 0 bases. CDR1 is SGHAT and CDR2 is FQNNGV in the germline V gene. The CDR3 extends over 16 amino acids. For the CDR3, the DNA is TGTGCCAGCAGCGGAAGCGGGAGGTGGAGCACAGATACGCAGTATTTT. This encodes CASSGSGRWSTDTQYF.

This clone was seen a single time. CDR3 coding DNA: TGTGCCAGCAGTGTGGAGGCAGGCCGAGGTGCCACTGAAGCTTTCTTT. Amino acids: CASSVEAGRGATEAFF. The chain links TRBV6-4 to TRBJ1-1; no definite D call. The CDR3 length is 16 residues. The germline V and J ends were trimmed by 4 bases and 4 bases, with 19 bases remaining between them. Germline-derived CDR1 and CDR2 are MRHNA and SNTAGT.

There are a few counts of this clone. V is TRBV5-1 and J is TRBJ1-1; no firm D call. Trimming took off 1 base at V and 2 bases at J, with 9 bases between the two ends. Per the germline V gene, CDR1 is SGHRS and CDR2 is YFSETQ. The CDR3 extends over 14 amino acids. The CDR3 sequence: CASSLFSFNTEAFF. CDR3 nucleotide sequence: TGCGCCAGCAGCTTGTTCTCGTTTAACACTGAAGCTTTCTTT.

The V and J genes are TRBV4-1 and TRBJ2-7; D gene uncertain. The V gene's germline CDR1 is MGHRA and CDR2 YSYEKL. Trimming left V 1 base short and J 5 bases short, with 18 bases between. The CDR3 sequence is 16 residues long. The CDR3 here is CASSQAGSTKRDEQYF. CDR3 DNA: TGCGCCAGCAGCCAAGCTGGCTCCACTAAAAGGGACGAGCAGTACTTC.

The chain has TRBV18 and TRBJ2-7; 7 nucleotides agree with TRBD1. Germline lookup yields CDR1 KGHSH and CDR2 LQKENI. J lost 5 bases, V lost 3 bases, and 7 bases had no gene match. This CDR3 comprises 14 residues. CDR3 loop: CASSPSRTGHEQYF. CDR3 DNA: TGTGCCAGCTCACCTTCCAGGACAGGTCACGAGCAGTACTTC.

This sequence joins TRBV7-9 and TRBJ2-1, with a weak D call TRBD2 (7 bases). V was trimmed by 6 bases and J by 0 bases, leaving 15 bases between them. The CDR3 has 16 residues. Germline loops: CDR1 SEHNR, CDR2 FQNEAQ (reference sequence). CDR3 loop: CASRKGGESSYNEQFF. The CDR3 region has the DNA TGTGCCAGCAGGAAGGGGGGGGAATCCTCCTACAATGAGCAGTTCTTC.

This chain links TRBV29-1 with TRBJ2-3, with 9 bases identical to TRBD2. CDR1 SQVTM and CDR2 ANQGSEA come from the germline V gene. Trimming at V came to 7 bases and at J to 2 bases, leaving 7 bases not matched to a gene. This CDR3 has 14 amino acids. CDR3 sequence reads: CSGSGRTFTDTQYF. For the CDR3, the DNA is TGCAGCGGAAGCGGGAGGACCTTCACAGATACGCAGTATTTT.

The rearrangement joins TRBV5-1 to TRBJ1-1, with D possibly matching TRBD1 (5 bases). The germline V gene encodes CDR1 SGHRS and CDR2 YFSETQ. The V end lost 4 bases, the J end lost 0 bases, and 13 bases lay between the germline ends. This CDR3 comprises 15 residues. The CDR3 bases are TGCGCCAGCAGCGGGGGGACGGGAATGAACACTGAAGCTTTCTTT. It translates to CASSGGTGMNTEAFF. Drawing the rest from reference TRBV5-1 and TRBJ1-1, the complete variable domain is KAGVTQTPRYLIKTRGQQVTLSCSPISGHRSVSWYQQTPGQGLQFLFEYFSETQRNKGNFPGRFSGRQFSNSRSEMNVSTLELGDSALYLCASSGGTGMNTEAFFGQGTRLTVV.

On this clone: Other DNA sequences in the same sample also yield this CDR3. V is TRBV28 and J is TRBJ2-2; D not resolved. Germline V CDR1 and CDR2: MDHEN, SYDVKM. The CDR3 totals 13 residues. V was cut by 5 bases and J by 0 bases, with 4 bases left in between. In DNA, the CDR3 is TGTGCCAGCAGTCGGGCGAACACCGGGGAGCTGTTTTTT. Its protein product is CASSRANTGELFF.

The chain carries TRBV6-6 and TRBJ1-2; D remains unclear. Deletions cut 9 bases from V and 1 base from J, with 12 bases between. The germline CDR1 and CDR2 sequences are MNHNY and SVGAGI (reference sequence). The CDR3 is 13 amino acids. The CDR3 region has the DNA TGTGCCAGTGAGAGTACAGATAACTATGGCTACACCTTC. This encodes CASESTDNYGYTF.

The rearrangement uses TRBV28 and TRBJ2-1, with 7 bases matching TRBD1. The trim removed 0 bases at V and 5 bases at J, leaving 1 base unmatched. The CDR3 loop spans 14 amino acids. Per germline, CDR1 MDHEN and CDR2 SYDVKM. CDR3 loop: CASSLWDRNNEQFF. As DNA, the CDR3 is TGTGCCAGCAGTTTATGGGACAGGAACAATGAGCAGTTCTTC.

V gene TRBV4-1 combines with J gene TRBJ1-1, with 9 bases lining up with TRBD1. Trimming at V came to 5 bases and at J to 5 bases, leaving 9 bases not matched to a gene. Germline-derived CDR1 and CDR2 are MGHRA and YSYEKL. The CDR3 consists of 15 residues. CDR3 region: CASSNAGQGRTEAFF. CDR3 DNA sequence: TGCGCCAGCAGCAACGCGGGACAGGGACGAACTGAAGCTTTCTTT.

Written as DNA, the CDR3 is TGTGCCAGCAGCTCCGGGACCACCTACGAGCAGTACTTC. Its translation is CASSSGTTYEQYF. This chain joins TRBV5-5 and TRBJ2-7; either TRBD1 or TRBD2 may fit D (5 bases each). Germline-derived CDR1 and CDR2 are SGHKS and YYEKEE (reference sequence). The CDR3 loop spans 13 amino acids. Trimming removed 3 bases from V and 2 bases from J, with 9 bases in between.

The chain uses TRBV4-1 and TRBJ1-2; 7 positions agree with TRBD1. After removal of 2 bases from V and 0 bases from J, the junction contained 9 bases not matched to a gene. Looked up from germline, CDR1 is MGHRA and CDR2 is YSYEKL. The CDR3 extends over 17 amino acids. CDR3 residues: CASSQKVEQGSNYGYTF. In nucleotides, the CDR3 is TGCGCCAGCAGCCAAAAAGTGGAACAGGGGTCTAACTATGGCTACACCTTC.

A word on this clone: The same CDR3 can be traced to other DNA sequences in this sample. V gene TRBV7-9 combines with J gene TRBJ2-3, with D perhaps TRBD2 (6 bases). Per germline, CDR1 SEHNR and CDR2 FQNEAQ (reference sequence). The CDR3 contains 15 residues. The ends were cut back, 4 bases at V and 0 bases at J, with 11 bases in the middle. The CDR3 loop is CASSSRLGSTDTQYF. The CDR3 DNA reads TGTGCCAGCAGCTCGAGACTAGGTAGCACAGATACGCAGTATTTT.

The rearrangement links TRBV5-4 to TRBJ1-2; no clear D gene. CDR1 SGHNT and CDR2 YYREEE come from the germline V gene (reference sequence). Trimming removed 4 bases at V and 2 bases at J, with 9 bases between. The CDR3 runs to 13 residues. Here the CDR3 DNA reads TGTGCCAGCAGCCTCAGTGGGAACTATGGCTACACCTTC. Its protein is CASSLSGNYGYTF.

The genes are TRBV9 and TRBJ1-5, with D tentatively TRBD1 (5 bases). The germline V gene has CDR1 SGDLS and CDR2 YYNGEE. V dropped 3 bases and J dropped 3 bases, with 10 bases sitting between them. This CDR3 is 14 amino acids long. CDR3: CASSARGYNQPQHF. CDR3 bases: TGTGCCAGCAGCGCCCGGGGCTACAATCAGCCCCAGCATTTT.

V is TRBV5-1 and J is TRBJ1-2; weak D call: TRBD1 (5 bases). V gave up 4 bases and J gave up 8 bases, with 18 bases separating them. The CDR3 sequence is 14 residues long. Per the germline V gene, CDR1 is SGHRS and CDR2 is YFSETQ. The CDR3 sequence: CASSLGLASGGYTF. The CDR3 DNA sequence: TGCGCCAGCAGCCTGGGACTCGCGTCGGGAGGCTACACCTTC.

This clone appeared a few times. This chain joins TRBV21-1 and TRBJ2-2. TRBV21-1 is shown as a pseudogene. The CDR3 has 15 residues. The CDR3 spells CASPEQGYITGELFF. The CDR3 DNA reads TGTGCCAGCCCAGAACAAGGGTATATCACCGGGGAGCTGTTTTTT.

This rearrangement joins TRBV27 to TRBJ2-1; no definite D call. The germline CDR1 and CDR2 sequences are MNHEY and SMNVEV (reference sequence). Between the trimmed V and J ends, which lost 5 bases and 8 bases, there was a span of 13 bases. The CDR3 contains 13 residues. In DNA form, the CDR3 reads TGTGCCAGCAGTCCCGTTAGGCGCGATGAGCAGTTCTTC. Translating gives CASSPVRRDEQFF.

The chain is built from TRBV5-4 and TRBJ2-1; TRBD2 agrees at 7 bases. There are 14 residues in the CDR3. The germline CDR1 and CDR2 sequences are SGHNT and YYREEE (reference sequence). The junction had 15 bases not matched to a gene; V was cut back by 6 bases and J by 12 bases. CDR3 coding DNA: TGTGCCAGCACCAACCAGGGAGGGTTTCTTGGGCAGTTCTTC. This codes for CASTNQGGFLGQFF.

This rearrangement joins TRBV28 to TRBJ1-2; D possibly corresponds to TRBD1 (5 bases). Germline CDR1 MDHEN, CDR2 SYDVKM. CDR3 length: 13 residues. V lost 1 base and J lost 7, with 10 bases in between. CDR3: CASSLSGGAGYTF. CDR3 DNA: TGTGCCAGCAGTTTATCTGGGGGAGCTGGCTACACCTTC.

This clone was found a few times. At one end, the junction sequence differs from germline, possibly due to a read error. The CDR3 sequence: CASRRKSGNPEAFF. The DNA for the CDR3 is TGTGCCAGCAGACGCAAATCAGGGAACCCTGAAGCTTTCTTT. The chain is built from TRBV7-9 and TRBJ1-1; D is possibly TRBD1 (5 bases). The CDR3 totals 14 residues. Per the germline V gene, CDR1 is SEHNR and CDR2 is FQNEAQ (reference sequence).